Below are 10 T cell receptor beta chains sequenced from a single sample in a study of identical twins. Using its own MiXCR run on the 5' RACE reads, TCRdb lists one record per CDR3 protein. The sample comprises just over 500,000 distinct CDR3 sequences, about 20% of which are singletons, and approximately 0.95% rests with the top ten. The same specimen was also included in a second study, on T cells expressing NK-cell markers.

Sequencing was performed on CD4+ T cells sorted from blood. Receptors were obtained from a woman between 18 and 29 years old in good health.

The CDR3 coding sequence is TGTGCCAGCAGTTCCTTAGGGACAGGGAAAAGGGATGAGCAGTTCTTC. It translates to CASSSLGTGKRDEQFF. The chain joins TRBV27 to TRBJ2-1; 9 nucleotides agree with TRBD1. Germline V gene sequence: CDR1 MNHEY, CDR2 SMNVEV (reference sequence). This CDR3 is built from 16 residues. Losses at the gene ends were 4 bases for V and 8 bases for J; bases not matched to a gene: 12.

This clonotype was observed a few times. The genes are TRBV12-3 or TRBV12-4 and TRBJ2-3; the match to TRBD2 covers 8 bases. The CDR3 totals 15 residues. The junction had 8 bases not matched to a gene; V was cut back by 6 bases and J by 3 bases. The CDR3, as DNA: TGTGCCAGCAGGTCCTCGGGGGGGCCGACAGATACGCAGTATTTT. Translated, it gives CASRSSGGPTDTQYF.

This clonotype was found many times. This chain connects TRBV29-1 to TRBJ2-5, with a weak D call TRBD2 (5 bases). Germline lookup yields CDR1 SQVTM and CDR2 ANQGSEA. The CDR3 extends over 13 amino acids. Trimming removed 4 bases at V and 5 bases at J, with 14 bases between. The CDR3 DNA is TGCAGCGTTGTCCCGGATAGAGGGGAGACCCAGTACTTC. It is translated as CSVVPDRGETQYF.

Remarks on this clonotype: One end of the junction fails to match germline, which may point to a read error. The V and J genes are TRBV6-4 and TRBJ2-5; the D is unclear. The CDR3 runs to 14 residues. CDR1 and CDR2 from the germline V gene are MRHNA and SNTAGT. CDR3 nucleotide sequence: TGTGCCATCAGTGAGTCGAATGGGCCCCAGGCCCAGTACTTC. It specifies CAISESNGPQAQYF.

This clonotype was seen more than once but under ten times. V gene TRBV20-1 combines with J gene TRBJ2-7; D is uncertain. V was pared by 5 bases and J by 5 bases, with 19 bases between. The CDR3 spans 14 residues. The V gene's germline CDR1 is DFQATT and CDR2 SNEGSKA (reference sequence). The CDR3 sequence is CSASRASASHEQYF. In nucleotides, the CDR3 is TGCAGTGCTTCCCGGGCCTCCGCAAGCCACGAGCAGTACTTC.

This clonotype has only a few counts. V is TRBV4-2 and J is TRBJ2-1; D is unclear. With 0 bases removed from V and 7 bases from J, the gap between germline ends came to 10 bases. CDR1 is LGHNA and CDR2 is YNFKEQ in the germline V gene. The CDR3 extends over 14 amino acids. The CDR3 sequence is CASSQDPGENEQFF. CDR3 sequence (DNA): TGTGCCAGCAGCCAAGATCCTGGAGAAAATGAGCAGTTCTTC.

This clonotype has just a few counts. V gene TRBV20-1 combines with J gene TRBJ1-2; D not resolved. The CDR3 has 14 residues. V lost 0 bases, J lost 8 bases, and 16 bases lay in between. Germline V gene sequence: CDR1 DFQATT, CDR2 SNEGSKA (reference sequence). The DNA for the CDR3 is TGCAGTGCTAGAGATCTTGGACTGTTGACAGGCTACACCTTC. It yields the protein CSARDLGLLTGYTF.

This clonotype occurred many times. The chain combines TRBV12-3 or TRBV12-4 with TRBJ1-2; TRBD1 matches at 10 bases. The CDR3 is made up of 15 amino acids. V shed 6 bases, J shed 6 bases, and the junction held 10 bases outside the gene matches. CDR3 loop: CASSPQGQGLNGYTF. The CDR3 DNA reads as TGTGCCAGCAGCCCCCAGGGACAGGGGCTCAATGGCTACACCTTC.

In DNA, the CDR3 is TGTGCCAGCAGTGCTAGCGGGGGAACTTACGAGCAGTACTTC. Translating it yields CASSASGGTYEQYF. The chain joins TRBV27 to TRBJ2-7; 10 nucleotides align to TRBD2. Germline trimming cut 5 bases from V and 4 bases from J; bases unmatched to any gene: 5. Germline V gives CDR1 MNHEY, CDR2 SMNVEV (reference sequence). The CDR3 spans 14 residues.

This chain joins TRBV12-3 or TRBV12-4 and TRBJ2-7; D unresolved. CDR3 size: 14 residues. V lost 6 bases, J lost 6 bases, and 18 bases lay in between. CDR3 DNA sequence: TGTGCCAGCAGACCTGCCTATATGGGGATCGAGCAGTACTTC. This translates into CASRPAYMGIEQYF.